This T cell receptor beta chain was captured in a study of T cell repertoires in ileal Crohn's disease. Profiled with immunoSEQ multiplex PCR; TCRdb holds only in-frame clones, not every one. The sample includes some 3,500 clones, 78% of them seen just once. Germline V gives CDR1 SGHNT, CDR2 YENEEA. V gave up 6 bases and J gave up 6 bases, with 14 bases separating them. The CDR3 covers 14 residues. Study-wide results and caveats: Active smokers at surgery had more clonal expansions than non-smokers.

The sorted cells were lamina propria lymphocytes from surgical specimens, first isolated by density gradient. This clone was recorded a few times. The antigen remains undetermined. Different DNA sequences within this sample yield the same CDR3. J is TRBJ2-2 and V is TRBV11-3; D possibly corresponds to TRBD2 (6 bases). Sequencing was carried out using CD4+ T cells sorted from the ileum. This TCR was sampled from an adult with Crohn's disease. CDR3: CASSPGTDPGELFF. CDR3 coding DNA: TGTGCCAGCAGTCCCGGGACTGACCCCGGGGAGCTGTTTTTT.